One T cell receptor beta chain is described in this entry. This clonotype came up many times. This receptor's antigen is unknown. Within one base of it there is no much larger clone, and no base qualities were kept. The CDR3 starts with the cysteine, ends with the phenylalanine, and has 15 residues. Just the 45-base CDR3 DNA is kept, in frame starting at base 1. The V and J ends are trimmed by 5 bases and 3 bases, leaving 14 bases between them. CDR1 and CDR2 were assigned from the germline V gene as SGHAT and FQNNGV. This sample was taken from a study of T cells in Graves' hyperthyroidism and ophthalmopathy (dated by TCRdb to between 2018 and 2020). About the full investigation: Peripheral blood samples were taken at the time of initial diagnosis, prior to any treatment. To identify TCR V-J signatures that set the groups apart, the researchers used a discovery cohort of about a hundred patients, made up of 40 to 45 with Graves' ophthalmopathy and approximately 57 with stable Graves' hyperthyroidism. TCR Vbeta CDR3 sequencing of 135 peripheral blood samples (under 45 ophthalmopathy, about 80 hyperthyroidism and roughly 17 progressor patients) is reported in the paper. The 85 to 100 discovery patients were randomly split 7:3 into training and test sets. An independent validation cohort of about 19 hyperthyroidism patients and about 15 patients who later progressed to ophthalmopathy tested prospective prediction of ophthalmopathy. In addition, the study compared T-cell repertoires in thyroid tissue and in blood from a handful of Graves' hyperthyroidism patients. After blood sampling, hyperthyroidism patients were treated with methimazole at a starting dose of 30 mg daily, and ophthalmopathy patients were treated with high-dose intravenous methylprednisolone. Findings and caveats that apply to the study as a whole: During validation, the model predicted progression to ophthalmopathy a median of approximately six months ahead of onset, with around 71% sensitivity and under 85% specificity. No statistical method was used to set the sample size in advance, and investigators knew the group allocation. Most expanded thyroid clonotypes (frequency above 0.001) were also found in blood, which suggests that blood repertoires may mirror thyroid immune responses. A model built on a 13 V-J signature distinguished ophthalmopathy from stable hyperthyroidism, reaching 85% to 90% sensitivity and 81.08% specificity in cross-validation and 80%/75% in testing.

Amplification of TCR beta CDR3 regions was carried out from RNA transcripts. A first-round RT-PCR of the TCR CDR3 used the HTBI primer set with the Qiagen OneStep RT-PCR kit. Libraries were constructed in a second round of multiplex PCR, after which size selection and purification were performed. Sequencing of the libraries was done on an Illumina HiSeq2000 using paired-end 100 bp reads. On the study's bioinformatics: SOAPnuke was used to process the raw data, throwing out any read that contained adapters or uncalled bases, had a mean Phred below 15, or lacked an exact constant-primer or identifier match. COPE v1.2.5 was used to merge the high-quality paired reads, and each unique nucleotide sequence was defined as a clonotype. MiTCR v1.1 was used to align clonotypes to the IMGT TRBV, TRBD and TRBJ reference segments. Only V-J combinations with frequency above 0.0001, covering 99% to 99.2% of repertoires, were analysed. A TCS score was defined as the ratio of F50 (clonal expansion) to E x V (chaos), with BLOSUM62-based TCRdist applied between CDR3 peptides within each V-J. Welch's t-statistics and random forest reduced around 550 V-J features to 10 to 15, which were used in a naive Bayes classifier (R e1071). The raw public reads went through TCRdb reprocessing: fastp at Q25, MiXCR clone calling, in-frame beta chains kept. Entries that share a CDR3 protein sequence are merged under the most common genes and DNA. The V and J calls follow TCRdb's processing rather than the paper's. The sample data list hundreds of thousands of distinct CDR3 sequences, and roughly 22% of these were observed just once. The ten largest clones add up to 45% to 55% of the sample.

Moderately to severely active disease, a Clinical Activity Score of at least 3, a NOSPECS grade of at least 4, and a duration under 3 months were present in ophthalmopathy patients. Patients with uncontrolled infections, other autoimmune diseases, pregnancy or lactation were excluded. Clinical symptoms, serum thyroxine and TRAb, thyroid ultrasound, and orbital computed tomography formed the basis for the diagnoses. PBMCs were isolated from roughly 10 ml of fresh peripheral blood by Ficoll-Paque density gradient centrifugation. Trizol reagent was used to extract total RNA, and RNA quality was then checked on an Agilent 2100 Bioanalyzer.

In this chain, TRBV11-2 is recombined with TRBJ2-1, and the D gene may be TRBD2, 5 bases matching. The specimen sequenced was blood. This TCR was recovered from a woman aged 70-85 years with Graves' ophthalmopathy. The CDR3 reads as follows: CASSEQRTYYNEQFF. The bases are TGTGCCAGCAGCGAACAGCGGACTTACTACAATGAGCAGTTCTTC.